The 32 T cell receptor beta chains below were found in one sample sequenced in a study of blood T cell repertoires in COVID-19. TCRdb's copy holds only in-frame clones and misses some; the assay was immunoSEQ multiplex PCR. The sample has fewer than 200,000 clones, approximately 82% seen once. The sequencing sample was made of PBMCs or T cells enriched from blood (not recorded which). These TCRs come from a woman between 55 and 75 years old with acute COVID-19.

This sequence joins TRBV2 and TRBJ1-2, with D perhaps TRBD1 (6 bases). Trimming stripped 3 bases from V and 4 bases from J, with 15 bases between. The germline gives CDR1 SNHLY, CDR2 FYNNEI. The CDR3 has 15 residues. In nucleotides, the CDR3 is TGTGCCAGCAGTGATTCAGGGGTACAAGGCTATGGCTACACCTTC. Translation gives CASSDSGVQGYGYTF. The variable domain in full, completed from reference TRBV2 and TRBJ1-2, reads EPEVTQTPSHQVTQMGQEVILRCVPISNHLYFYWYRQILGQKVEFLVSFYNNEISEKSEIFDDQFSVERPDGSNFTLKIRSTKLEDSAMYFCASSDSGVQGYGYTFGSGTRLTVV.

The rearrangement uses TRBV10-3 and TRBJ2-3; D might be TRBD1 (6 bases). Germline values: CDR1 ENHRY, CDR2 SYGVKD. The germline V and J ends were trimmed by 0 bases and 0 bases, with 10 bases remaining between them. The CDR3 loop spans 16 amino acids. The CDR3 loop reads CAISESGAGSTDTQYF. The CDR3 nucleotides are TGTGCCATCAGTGAGTCGGGGGCCGGGAGCACAGATACGCAGTATTTT.

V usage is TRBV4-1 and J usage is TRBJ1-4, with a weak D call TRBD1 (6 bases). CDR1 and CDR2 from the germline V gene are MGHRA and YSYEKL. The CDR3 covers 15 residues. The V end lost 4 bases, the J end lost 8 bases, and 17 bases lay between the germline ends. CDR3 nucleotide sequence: TGCGCCAGCAGCCTAGGTGACAGGAGGAACGAAAAACTGTTTTTT. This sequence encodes CASSLGDRRNEKLFF.

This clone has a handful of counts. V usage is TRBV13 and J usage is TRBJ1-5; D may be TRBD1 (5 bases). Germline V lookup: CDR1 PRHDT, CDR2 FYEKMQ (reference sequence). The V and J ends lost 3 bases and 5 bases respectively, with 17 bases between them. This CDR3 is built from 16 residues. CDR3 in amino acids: CASSLATDRRDQPQHF. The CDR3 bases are TGTGCCAGCAGCTTGGCGACAGACAGAAGGGATCAGCCCCAGCATTTT.

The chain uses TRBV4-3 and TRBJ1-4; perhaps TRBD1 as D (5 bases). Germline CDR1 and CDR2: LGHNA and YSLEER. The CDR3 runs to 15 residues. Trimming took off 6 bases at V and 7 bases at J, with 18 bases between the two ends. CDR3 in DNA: TGCGCCAGCAGGGACCGGACAATCAAGGGTGAAAAACTGTTTTTT. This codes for CASRDRTIKGEKLFF.

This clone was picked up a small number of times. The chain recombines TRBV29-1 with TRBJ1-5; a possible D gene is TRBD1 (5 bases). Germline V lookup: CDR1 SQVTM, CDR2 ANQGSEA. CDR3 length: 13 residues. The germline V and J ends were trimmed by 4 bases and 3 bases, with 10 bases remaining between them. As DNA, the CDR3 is TGCAGCGTTGGAAAGGGGTTCAATCAGCCCCAGCATTTT. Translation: CSVGKGFNQPQHF.

The DNA for the CDR3 is TGTGCCAGCTTCGGGACTACTTTAGGGGAGCAGTACTTC. Its protein product is CASFGTTLGEQYF. The chain is built from TRBV27 and TRBJ2-7; 7 positions match TRBD2. Looked up from germline, CDR1 is MNHEY and CDR2 is SMNVEV (reference sequence). This CDR3 is built from 13 residues. V gave up 8 bases and J gave up 7 bases; unmatched junction bases: 11.

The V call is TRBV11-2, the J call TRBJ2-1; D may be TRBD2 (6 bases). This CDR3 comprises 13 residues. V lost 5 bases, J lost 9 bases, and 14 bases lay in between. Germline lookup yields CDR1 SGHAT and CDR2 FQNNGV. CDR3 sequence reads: CASSGGSRGEQFF. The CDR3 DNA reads TGTGCCAGCAGCGGGGGGAGTAGAGGTGAGCAGTTCTTC.

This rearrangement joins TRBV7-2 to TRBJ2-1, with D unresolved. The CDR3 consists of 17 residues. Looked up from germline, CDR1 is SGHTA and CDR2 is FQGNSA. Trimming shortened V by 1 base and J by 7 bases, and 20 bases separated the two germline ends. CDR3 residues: CASSLGSTGLRANEQFF. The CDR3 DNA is TGTGCCAGCAGCTTAGGTTCAACCGGGTTGAGAGCGAATGAGCAGTTCTTC. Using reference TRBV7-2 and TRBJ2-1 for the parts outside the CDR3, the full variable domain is GAGVSQSPSNKVTEKGKDVELRCDPISGHTALYWYRQSLGQGLEFLIYFQGNSAPDKSGLPSDRFSAERTGGSVSTLTIQRTQQEDSAVYLCASSLGSTGLRANEQFFGPGTRLTVL.

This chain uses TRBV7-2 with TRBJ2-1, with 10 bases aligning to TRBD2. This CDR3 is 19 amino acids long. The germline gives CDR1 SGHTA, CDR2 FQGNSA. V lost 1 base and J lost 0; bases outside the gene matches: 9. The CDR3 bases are TGTGCCAGCAGCTTAGAGCCTAGCGGGGGTTCGAGCTCCTACAATGAGCAGTTCTTC. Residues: CASSLEPSGGSSSYNEQFF.

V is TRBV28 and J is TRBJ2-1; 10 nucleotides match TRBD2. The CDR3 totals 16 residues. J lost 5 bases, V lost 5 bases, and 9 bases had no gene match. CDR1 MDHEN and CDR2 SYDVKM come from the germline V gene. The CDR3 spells CASSLLTSGDNNEQFF. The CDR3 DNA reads TGTGCCAGCAGTCTCCTAACTAGCGGGGATAACAATGAGCAGTTCTTC.

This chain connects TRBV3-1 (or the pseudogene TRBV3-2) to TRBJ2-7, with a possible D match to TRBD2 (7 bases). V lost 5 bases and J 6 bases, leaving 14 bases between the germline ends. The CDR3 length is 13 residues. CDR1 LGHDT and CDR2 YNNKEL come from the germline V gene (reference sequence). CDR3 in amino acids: CASSCVRGGEQYV. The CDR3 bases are TGTGCCAGCAGCTGTGTGAGGGGGGGCGAGCAGTACGTC.

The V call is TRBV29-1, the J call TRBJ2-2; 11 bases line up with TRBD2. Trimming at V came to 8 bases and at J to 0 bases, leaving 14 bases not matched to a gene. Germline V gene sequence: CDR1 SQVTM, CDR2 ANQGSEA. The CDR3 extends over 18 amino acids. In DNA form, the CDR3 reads TGCAGCATACAGGAGCCGACTAGCGGGATGGCGAACACCGGGGAGCTGTTTTTT. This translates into CSIQEPTSGMANTGELFF.

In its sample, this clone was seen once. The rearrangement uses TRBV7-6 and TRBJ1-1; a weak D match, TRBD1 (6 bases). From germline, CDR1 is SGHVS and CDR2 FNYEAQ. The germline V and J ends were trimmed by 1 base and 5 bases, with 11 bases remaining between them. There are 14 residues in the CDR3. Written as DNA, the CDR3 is TGTGCCAGCAGCTTAGTGCAGGGGACAACTGAAGCTTTCTTT. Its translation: CASSLVQGTTEAFF.

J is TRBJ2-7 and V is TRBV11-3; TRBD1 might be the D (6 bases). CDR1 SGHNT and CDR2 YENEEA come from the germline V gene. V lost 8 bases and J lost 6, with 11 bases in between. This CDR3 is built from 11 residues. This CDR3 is CASGQGPEQYF. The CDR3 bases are TGTGCCAGCGGCCAGGGGCCCGAGCAGTACTTC.

The CDR3 nucleotides are TGTGCCAGCAGCCCCCGGGTCCGGAGAGGAAACACCATATATTTT. Protein product: CASSPRVRRGNTIYF. V usage is TRBV3-1 (or the pseudogene TRBV3-2) and J usage is TRBJ1-3; D remains unclear. The V end was cut by 4 bases, the J end by 4 bases, with 14 bases between. Germline V gene sequence: CDR1 LGHDT, CDR2 YNNKEL (reference sequence). This CDR3 comprises 15 residues.

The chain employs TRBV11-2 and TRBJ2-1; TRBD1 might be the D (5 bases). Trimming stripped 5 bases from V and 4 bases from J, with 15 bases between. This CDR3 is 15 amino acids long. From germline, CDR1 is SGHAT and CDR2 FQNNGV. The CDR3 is CASSREGQLYNEQFF. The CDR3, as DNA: TGTGCCAGCAGCCGTGAAGGACAACTTTACAATGAGCAGTTCTTC.

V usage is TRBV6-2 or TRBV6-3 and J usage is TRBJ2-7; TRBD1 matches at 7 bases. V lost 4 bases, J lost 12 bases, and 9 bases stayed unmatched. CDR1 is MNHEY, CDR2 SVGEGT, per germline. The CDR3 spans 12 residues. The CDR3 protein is CASSSWTGRLYV. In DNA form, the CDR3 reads TGTGCCAGCAGTTCTTGGACAGGACGGCTGTACGTC.

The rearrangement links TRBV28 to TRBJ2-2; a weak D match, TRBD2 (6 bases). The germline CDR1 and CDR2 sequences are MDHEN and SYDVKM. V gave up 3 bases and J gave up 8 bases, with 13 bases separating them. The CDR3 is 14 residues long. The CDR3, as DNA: TGTGCCAGCAGTTTTCTAGGGAGGTCAGGGGAGCTGTTTTTT. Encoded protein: CASSFLGRSGELFF.

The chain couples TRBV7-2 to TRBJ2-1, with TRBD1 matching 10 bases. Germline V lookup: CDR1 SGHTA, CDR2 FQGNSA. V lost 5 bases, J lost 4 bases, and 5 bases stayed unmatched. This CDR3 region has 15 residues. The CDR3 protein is CASSPRTGGYNEQFF. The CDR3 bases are TGTGCCAGCAGCCCCAGGACAGGGGGATACAATGAGCAGTTCTTC.

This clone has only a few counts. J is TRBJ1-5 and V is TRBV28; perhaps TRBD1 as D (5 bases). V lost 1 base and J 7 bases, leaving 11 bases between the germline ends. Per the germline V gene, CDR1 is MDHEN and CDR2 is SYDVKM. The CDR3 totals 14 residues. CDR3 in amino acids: CASSLSPGGQPQHF. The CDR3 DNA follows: TGTGCCAGCAGTTTATCCCCCGGGGGACAGCCCCAGCATTTT.

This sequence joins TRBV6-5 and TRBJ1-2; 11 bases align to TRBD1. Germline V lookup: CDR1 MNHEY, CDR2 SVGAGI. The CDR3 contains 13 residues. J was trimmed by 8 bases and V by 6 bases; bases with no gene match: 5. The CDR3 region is CASRGQGGGGYTF. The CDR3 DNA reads TGTGCCAGCAGGGGACAGGGGGGAGGCGGCTACACCTTC.

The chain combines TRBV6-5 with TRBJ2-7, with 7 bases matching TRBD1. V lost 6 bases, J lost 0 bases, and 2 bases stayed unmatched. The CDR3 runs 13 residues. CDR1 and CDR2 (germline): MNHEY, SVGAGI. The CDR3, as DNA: TGTGCCAGCAGCGGACAGGTCTCCTACGAGCAGTACGTC. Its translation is CASSGQVSYEQYV.

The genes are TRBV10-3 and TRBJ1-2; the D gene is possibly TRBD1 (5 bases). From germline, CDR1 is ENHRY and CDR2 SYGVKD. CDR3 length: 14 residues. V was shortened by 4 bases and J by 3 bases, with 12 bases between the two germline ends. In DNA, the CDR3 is TGTGCCATCAGTGCCGGACAAGGCGACTATGGCTACACCTTC. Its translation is CAISAGQGDYGYTF.

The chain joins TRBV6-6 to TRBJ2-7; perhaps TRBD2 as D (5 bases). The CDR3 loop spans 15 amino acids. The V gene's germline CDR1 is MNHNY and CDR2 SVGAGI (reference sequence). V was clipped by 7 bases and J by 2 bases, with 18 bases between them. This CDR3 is CASTTGLARPYEQYF. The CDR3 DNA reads TGTGCCAGCACCACGGGTCTAGCTCGTCCCTACGAGCAGTACTTC.

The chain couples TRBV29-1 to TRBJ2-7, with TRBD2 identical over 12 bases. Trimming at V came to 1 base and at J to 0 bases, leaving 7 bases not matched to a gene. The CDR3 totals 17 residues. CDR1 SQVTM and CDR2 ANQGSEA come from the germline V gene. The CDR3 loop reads CSVEGRLAGVSSYEQYV. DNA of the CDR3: TGCAGCGTTGAAGGAAGACTAGCGGGGGTGAGCTCCTACGAGCAGTACGTC.

In nucleotides, the CDR3 is TGTGCCAGCAGCTATTCCACCGGGGAGCTGTTTTTT. Translation: CASSYSTGELFF. The chain uses TRBV3-1 (or the pseudogene TRBV3-2) and TRBJ2-2, with D hard to call. Germline CDR1 LGHDT, CDR2 YNNKEL (reference sequence). There are 12 residues in the CDR3. Trimming removed 5 bases from V and 4 bases from J, with 5 bases in between.

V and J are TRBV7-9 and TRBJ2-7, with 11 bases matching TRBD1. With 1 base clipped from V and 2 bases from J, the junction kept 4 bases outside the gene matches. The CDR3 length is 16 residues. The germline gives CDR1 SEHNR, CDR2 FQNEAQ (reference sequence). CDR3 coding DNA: TGTGCCAGCAGCTTAGGACCGGGACAGGGGGCCTACGAGCAGTACTTC. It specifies CASSLGPGQGAYEQYF.

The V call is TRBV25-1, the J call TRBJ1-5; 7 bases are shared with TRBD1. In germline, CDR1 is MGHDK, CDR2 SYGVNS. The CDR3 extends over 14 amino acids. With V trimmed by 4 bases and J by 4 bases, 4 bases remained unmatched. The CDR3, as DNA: TGTGCCAGCAGTGCCGAGACAGGGAATCAGCCCCAGCATTTT. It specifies CASSAETGNQPQHF.

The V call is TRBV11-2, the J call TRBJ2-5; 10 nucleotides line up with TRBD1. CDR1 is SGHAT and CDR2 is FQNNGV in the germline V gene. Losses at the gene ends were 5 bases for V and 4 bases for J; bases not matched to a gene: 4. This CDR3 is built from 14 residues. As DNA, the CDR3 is TGTGCCAGCAGCCTCGGGACAGGGGTAGAGACCCAGTACTTC. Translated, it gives CASSLGTGVETQYF.

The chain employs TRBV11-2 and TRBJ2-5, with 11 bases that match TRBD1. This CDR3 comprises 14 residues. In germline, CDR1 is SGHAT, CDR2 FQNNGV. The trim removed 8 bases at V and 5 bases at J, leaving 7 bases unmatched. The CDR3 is CASLRTGGIETQYF. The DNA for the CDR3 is TGTGCCAGCCTCAGGACAGGGGGCATCGAGACCCAGTACTTC.

The CDR3 is CASSERGTFEGLYEQYF. Here the CDR3 DNA reads TGTGCCAGCAGTGAACGGGGGACGTTCGAGGGGTTATACGAGCAGTACTTC. V is TRBV6-1 and J is TRBJ2-7; D is perhaps TRBD2 (6 bases). Trimming removed 2 bases at V and 4 bases at J, with 21 bases between. The CDR3 length is 17 residues. Germline V gene sequence: CDR1 MNHNS, CDR2 SASEGT.